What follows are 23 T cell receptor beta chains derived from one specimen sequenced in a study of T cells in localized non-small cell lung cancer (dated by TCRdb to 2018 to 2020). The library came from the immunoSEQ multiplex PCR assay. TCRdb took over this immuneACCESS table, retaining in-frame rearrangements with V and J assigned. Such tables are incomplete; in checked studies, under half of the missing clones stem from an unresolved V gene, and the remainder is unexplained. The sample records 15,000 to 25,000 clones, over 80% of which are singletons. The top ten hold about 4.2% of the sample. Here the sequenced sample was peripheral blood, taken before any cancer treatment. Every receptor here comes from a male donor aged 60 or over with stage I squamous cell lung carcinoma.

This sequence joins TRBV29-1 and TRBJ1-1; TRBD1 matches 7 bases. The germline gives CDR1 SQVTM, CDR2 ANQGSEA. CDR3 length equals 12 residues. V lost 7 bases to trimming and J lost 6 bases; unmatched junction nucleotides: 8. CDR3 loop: CSGFDRESEAFF. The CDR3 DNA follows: TGCAGCGGGTTCGACAGGGAATCTGAAGCTTTCTTT.

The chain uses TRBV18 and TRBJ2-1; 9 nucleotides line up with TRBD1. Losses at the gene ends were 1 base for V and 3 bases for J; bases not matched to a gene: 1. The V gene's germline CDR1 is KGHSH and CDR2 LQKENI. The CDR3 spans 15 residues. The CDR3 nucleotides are TGTGCCAGCTCACCACGGACAGGGGTCTACAATGAGCAGTTCTTC. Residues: CASSPRTGVYNEQFF. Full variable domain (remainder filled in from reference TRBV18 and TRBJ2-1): NAGVMQNPRHLVRRRGQEARLRCSPMKGHSHVYWYRQLPEEGLKFMVYLQKENIIDESGMPKERFSAEFPKEGPSILRIQQVVRGDSAAYFCASSPRTGVYNEQFFGPGTRLTVL.

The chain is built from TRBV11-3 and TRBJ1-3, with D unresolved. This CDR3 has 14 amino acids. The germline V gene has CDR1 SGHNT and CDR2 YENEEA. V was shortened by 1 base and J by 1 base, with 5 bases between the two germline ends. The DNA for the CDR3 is TGTGCCAGCAGCTTAGGGGCGTCTGGAAACACCATATATTTT. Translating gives CASSLGASGNTIYF.

The CDR3 reads CASSSRGGRRGMCQPQHF. The CDR3 nucleotides read TGTGCCAGCAGCTCTCGTGGAGGGCGGAGGGGGATGTGTCAGCCCCAGCATTTT. This sequence joins TRBV11-2 and TRBJ1-5; a possible D gene is TRBD1 (6 bases). Germline values: CDR1 SGHAT, CDR2 FQNNGV. CDR3 length: 18 amino acids. Trimming cost V 4 bases and J 6 bases, with 25 bases left between them.

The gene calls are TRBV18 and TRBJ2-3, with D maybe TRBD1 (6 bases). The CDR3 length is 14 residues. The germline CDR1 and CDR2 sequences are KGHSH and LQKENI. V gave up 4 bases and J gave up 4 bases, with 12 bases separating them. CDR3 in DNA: TGTGCCAGCTCACGGGGACAACGACCAGATACGCAGTATTTT. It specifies CASSRGQRPDTQYF. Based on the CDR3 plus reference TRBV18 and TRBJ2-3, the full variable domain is NAGVMQNPRHLVRRRGQEARLRCSPMKGHSHVYWYRQLPEEGLKFMVYLQKENIIDESGMPKERFSAEFPKEGPSILRIQQVVRGDSAAYFCASSRGQRPDTQYFGPGTRLTVL.

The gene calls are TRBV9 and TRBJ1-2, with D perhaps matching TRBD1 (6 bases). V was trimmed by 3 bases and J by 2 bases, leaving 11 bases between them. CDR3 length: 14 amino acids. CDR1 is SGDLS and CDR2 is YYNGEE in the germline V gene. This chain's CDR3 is CASSETGSNYGYTF. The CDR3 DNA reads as TGTGCCAGCAGCGAAACAGGGTCCAACTATGGCTACACCTTC.

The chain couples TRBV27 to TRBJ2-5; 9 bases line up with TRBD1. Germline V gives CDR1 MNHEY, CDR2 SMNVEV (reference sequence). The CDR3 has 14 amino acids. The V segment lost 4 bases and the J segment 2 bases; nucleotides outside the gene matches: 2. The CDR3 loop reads CASSSGQGQETQYF. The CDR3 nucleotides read TGTGCCAGCAGTTCGGGACAGGGTCAAGAGACCCAGTACTTC.

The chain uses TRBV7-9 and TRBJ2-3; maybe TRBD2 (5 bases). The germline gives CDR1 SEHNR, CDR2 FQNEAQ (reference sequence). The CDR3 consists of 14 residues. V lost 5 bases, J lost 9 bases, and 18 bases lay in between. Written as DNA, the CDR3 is TGTGCCAGCAGCGGACTGGACGCGCGGTACACGCAGTATTTT. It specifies CASSGLDARYTQYF. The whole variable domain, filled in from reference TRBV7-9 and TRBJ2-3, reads DTGVSQNPRHKITKRGQNVTFRCDPISEHNRLYWYRQTLGQGPEFLTYFQNEAQLEKSRLLSDRFSAERPKGSFSTLEIQRTEQGDSAMYLCASSGLDARYTQYFGPGTRLTVL.

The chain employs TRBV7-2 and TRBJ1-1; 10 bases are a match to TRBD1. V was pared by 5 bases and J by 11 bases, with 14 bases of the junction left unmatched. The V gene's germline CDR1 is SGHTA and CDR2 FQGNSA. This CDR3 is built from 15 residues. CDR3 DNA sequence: TGTGCCAGCAGCATACACAATGACAGGGGGCGCAGGGCTTTCTTT. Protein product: CASSIHNDRGRRAFF.

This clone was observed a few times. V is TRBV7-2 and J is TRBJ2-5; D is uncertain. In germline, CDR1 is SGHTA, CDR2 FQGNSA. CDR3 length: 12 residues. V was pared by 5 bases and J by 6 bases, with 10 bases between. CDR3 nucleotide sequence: TGTGCCAGCAGCCCAGGCTTGAAGACCCAGTACTTC. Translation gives CASSPGLKTQYF.

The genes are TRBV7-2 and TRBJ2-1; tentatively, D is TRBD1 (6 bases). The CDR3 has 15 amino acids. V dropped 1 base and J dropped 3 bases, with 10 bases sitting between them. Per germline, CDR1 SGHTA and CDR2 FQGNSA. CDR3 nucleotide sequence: TGTGCCAGCAGCTTAGGAGGGGGAGACTACAATGAGCAGTTCTTC. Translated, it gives CASSLGGGDYNEQFF.

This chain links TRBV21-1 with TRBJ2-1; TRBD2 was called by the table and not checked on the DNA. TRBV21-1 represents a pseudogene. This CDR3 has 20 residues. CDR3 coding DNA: TGTGCCAGCAGCCTTCCACCCGGGACTAGCGGGACGGGGTTTCACAATGAGCAGTTCTTC. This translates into CASSLPPGTSGTGFHNEQFF.

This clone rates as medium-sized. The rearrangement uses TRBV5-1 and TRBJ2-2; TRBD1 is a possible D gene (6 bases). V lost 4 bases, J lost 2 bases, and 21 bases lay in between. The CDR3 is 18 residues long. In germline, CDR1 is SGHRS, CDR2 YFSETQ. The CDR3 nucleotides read TGCGCCAGCAGCACCGGGACAAAAAATCTCCCAAACACCGGGGAGCTGTTTTTT. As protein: CASSTGTKNLPNTGELFF.

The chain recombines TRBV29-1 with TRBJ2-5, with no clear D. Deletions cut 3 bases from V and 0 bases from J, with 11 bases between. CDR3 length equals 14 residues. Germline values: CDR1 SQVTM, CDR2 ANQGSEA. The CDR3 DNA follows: TGCAGCGTTGACGAGGTGGGCAACCAAGAGACCCAGTACTTC. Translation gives CSVDEVGNQETQYF. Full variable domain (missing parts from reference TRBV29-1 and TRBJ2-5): SAVISQKPSRDICQRGTSLTIQCQVDSQVTMMFWYRQQPGQSLTLIATANQGSEATYESGFVIDKFPISRPNLTFSTLTVSNMSPEDSSIYLCSVDEVGNQETQYFGPGTRLLVL.

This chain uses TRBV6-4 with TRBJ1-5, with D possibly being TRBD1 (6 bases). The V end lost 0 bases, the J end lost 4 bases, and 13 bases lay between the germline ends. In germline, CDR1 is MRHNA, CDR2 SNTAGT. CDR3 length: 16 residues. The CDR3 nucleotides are TGTGCCAGCAGTGACTCGATAGGGACACCAAATCAGCCCCAGCATTTT. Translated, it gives CASSDSIGTPNQPQHF.

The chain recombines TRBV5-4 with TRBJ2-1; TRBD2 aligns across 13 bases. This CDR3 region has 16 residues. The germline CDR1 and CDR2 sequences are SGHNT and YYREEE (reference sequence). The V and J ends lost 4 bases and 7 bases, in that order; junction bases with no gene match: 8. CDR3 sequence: CASSLGTSGATNEQFF. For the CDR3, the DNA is TGTGCCAGCAGCCTTGGGACTAGCGGGGCGACGAATGAGCAGTTCTTC.

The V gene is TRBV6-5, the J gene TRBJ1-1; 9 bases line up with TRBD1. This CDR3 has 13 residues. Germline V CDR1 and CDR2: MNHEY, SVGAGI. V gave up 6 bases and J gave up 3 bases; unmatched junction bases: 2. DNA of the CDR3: TGTGCCAGCAGCGACAGGGGGGACACTGAAGCTTTCTTT. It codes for CASSDRGDTEAFF.

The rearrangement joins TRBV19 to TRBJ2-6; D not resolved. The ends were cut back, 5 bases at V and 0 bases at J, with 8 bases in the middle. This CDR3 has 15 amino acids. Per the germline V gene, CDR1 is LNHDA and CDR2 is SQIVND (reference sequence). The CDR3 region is CASSALSSGANVLTF. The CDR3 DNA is TGTGCCAGTAGTGCGCTGAGCTCTGGGGCCAACGTCCTGACTTTC.

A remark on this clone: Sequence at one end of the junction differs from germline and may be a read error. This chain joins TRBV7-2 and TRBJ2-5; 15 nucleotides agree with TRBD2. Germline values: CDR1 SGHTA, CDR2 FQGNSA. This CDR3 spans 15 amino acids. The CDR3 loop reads CASSLTGLAGGPRDF. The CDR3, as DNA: TGTGCCAGCAGCTTAACGGGACTAGCGGGAGGCCCAAGGGACTTC.

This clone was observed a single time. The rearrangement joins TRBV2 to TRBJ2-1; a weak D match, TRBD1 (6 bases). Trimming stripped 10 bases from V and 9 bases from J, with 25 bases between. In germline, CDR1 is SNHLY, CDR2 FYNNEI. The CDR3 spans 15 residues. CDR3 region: CATLPDRISGTEQFF. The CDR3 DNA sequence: TGTGCCACCCTCCCCGACAGGATCTCCGGGACTGAGCAGTTCTTC.

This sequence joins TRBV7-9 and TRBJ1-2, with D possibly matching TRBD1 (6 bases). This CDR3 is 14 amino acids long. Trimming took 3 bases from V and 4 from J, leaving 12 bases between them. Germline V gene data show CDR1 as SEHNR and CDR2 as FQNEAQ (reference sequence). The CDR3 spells CASSLDSRPYGYTF. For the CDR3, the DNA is TGTGCCAGCAGCTTGGACAGTCGCCCCTATGGCTACACCTTC.

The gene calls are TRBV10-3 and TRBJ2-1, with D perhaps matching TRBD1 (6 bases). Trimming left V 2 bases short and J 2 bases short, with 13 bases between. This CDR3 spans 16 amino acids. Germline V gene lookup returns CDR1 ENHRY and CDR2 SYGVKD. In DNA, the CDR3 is TGTGCCATCAGTGAGCGGACAGAGGGCGCCTACAATGAGCAGTTCTTC. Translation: CAISERTEGAYNEQFF.

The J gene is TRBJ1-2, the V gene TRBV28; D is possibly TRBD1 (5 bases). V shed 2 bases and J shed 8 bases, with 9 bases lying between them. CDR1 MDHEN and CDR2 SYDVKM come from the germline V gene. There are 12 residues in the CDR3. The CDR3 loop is CASSLRGGGYTF. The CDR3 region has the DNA TGTGCCAGCAGTTTAAGGGGCGGAGGCTACACCTTC.